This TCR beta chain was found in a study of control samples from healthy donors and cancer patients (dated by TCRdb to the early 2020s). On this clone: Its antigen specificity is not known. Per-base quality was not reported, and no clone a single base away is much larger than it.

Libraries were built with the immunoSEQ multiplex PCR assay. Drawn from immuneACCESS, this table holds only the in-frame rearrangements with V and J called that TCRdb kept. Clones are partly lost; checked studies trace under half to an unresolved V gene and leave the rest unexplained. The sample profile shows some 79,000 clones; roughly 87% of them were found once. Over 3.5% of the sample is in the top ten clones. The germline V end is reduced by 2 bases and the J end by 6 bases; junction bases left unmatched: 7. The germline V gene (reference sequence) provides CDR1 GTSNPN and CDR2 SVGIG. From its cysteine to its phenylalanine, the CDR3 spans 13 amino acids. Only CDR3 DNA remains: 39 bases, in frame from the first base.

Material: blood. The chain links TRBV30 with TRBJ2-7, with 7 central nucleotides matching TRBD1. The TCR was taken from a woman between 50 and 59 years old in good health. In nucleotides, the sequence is TGTGCCTGGAGTCCGGACAGGCCTACCGAGCAGTACTTC. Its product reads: CAWSPDRPTEQYF.